This TCR beta chain derives from a study of blood T cell repertoires in COVID-19. Study as a whole: The samples span acute and convalescent COVID-19 from the United States, Italy and Spain.

The V and J ends lost 3 bases and 6 bases respectively, with 11 bases between them. Germline CDR1 and CDR2: MNHNS and SASEGT. The CDR3 contains 13 residues. The authors' processing: By means of reference gene primer amplification, nucleated cell counts were estimated. Using immunoSEQ multiplex PCR, the repertoire was profiled, and TCRdb retains in-frame clones only, with some absent. V, J and clone size were drawn from that table, and D and trimming were deduced from the DNA. This sample has around 29,000 clones, with around nine tenths found just once. J is TRBJ1-1 and V is TRBV6-1, with a possible D match to TRBD1 (6 bases). The source of this sequence is a man between 65 and 79 years old with active COVID-19. The source material was peripheral blood. In nucleotides, the CDR3 is TGTGCCAGCAGTGAGGGAGGGGGGCCTGAAGCTTTCTTT. Protein sequence: CASSEGGGPEAFF.